The T cell receptor (beta chain) under discussion was sequenced for a study of long-term antiretroviral therapy in people with HIV. Regarding the study as a whole: Pre-ART-expanded clones dominated the repertoire at all time points.

Note on this clone: Its cognate antigen is unknown.

Germline CDR1 SGHAT, CDR2 FQNNGV. V shed 0 bases and J 3 bases; nucleotides not matched to a gene: 10. The CDR3 consists of 17 residues. Samples were assayed with immunoSEQ v3.0 at survey level. TCRdb's copy holds only in-frame clones and misses some; the assay was immunoSEQ multiplex PCR. This table has 25,000 to 35,000 clones, approximately 90% appearing once. The TCR originated in a woman aged 40 to 50 with HIV. J is TRBJ1-2 and V is TRBV11-2; 7 nucleotides agree with TRBD1. Sequencing was performed on unsorted PBMCs, taken about 5.2 years after starting antiretroviral therapy. The CDR3 coding sequence is TGTGCCAGCAGCTTAGACGCGCTGACAGGGAGCTACTATGGCTACACCTTC. Encoded protein: CASSLDALTGSYYGYTF.